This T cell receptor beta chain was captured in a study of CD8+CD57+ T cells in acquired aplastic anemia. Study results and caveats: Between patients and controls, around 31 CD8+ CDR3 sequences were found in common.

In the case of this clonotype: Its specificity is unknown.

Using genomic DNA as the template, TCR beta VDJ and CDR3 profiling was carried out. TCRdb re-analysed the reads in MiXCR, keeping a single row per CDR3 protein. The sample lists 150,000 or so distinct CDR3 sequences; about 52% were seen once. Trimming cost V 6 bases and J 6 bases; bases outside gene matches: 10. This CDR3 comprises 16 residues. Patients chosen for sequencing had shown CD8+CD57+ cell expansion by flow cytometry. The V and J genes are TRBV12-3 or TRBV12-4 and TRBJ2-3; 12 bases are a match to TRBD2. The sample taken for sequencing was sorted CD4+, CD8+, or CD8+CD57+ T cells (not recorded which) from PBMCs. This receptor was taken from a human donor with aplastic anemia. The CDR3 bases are TGTGCCAGCAGGACGCCAACTAGCGGGGGGCTGGATACGCAGTATTTT. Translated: CASRTPTSGGLDTQYF.